Reported below is one T cell receptor beta chain. Its antigen is not known. The junction does not match germline at one end; this may be a read error. Looked up from germline, CDR1 is SEHNR and CDR2 is FQNEAQ (reference sequence). The CDR3 runs 12 residues. The data originate from a study of cytomegalovirus exposure and HLA in healthy donors. General study results and limits: Immune exposure information comprised only CMV serostatus. Several top significant clusters appeared, in a later analysis, to be linked to common viral pathogens.

Primers: 60 Vbeta forward and 13 Jbeta reverse. Method: immunoSEQ multiplex PCR; TCRdb's copy keeps in-frame clones and lacks some. The sample includes approximately 150,000 clones, roughly four fifths of them seen just once. Regarding donors, all were healthy bone marrow donors. Sample: PBMCs. The V gene is TRBV7-9, the J gene TRBJ2-7; D is possibly TRBD2 (6 bases). This receptor was identified in a man aged 18 to 30 in good health and CMV-seropositive. The CDR3 is CSSSPEGGEQYF. The CDR3 DNA is TGTTCCAGCAGTCCGGAGGGTGGTGAGCAGTACTTC.